This T cell receptor beta chain was identified in a study of cytomegalovirus exposure and HLA in healthy donors. V shed 6 bases and J 2 bases; nucleotides not matched to a gene: 8. The length of the CDR3 is 17 residues. Germline CDR1 SEHNR, CDR2 FQNEAQ (reference sequence). Use of 60 Vbeta and 13 Jbeta primers characterized the PCR. Here immunoSEQ multiplex PCR was the method, and the copy in TCRdb shows in-frame clones only, minus some. This table holds 90,000 to 120,000 clones, roughly 80% found once. This clone has only a few counts. This TCR derives from a young man in good health and CMV-seronegative. J is TRBJ2-6 and V is TRBV7-9; 9 bases line up with TRBD1. Sequencing input: PBMCs. CDR3 in amino acids: CASRPGQGAPGANVLTF. DNA of the CDR3: TGTGCCAGCAGGCCGGGACAGGGTGCACCTGGGGCCAACGTCCTGACTTTC.